This T cell receptor (beta chain) derives from a study of T cell responses to AZD1222 COVID-19 vaccine. Sequencing was performed with immunoSEQ multiplex PCR; in TCRdb, only in-frame clones are kept and a portion is missing. The sample includes about 180,000 clones, approximately 88% of them seen just once. The CDR3 consists of 15 residues. Trimming left V 2 bases short and J 2 bases short, with 10 bases between. Per the germline V gene, CDR1 is MDHEN and CDR2 is SYDVKM. This chain uses TRBV28 with TRBJ1-5; possibly TRBD1 for D (6 bases). The TCR was taken from an adult in good health. The specimen comprised peripheral blood, sampled on day 0 of AZD1222 vaccination. The CDR3 loop reads CASSLGGAGNQPQHF. As DNA, the CDR3 is TGTGCCAGCAGTTTAGGGGGGGCAGGCAATCAGCCCCAGCATTTT.